The TCR beta chain under discussion was sequenced for a study of control samples from healthy donors and cancer patients. Using immunoSEQ multiplex PCR, the repertoire was profiled, and TCRdb retains in-frame clones only, with some absent. This table holds under 150,000 clones, around 87% found once. The germline V gene has CDR1 KGHDR and CDR2 SFDVKD. The junction had 3 bases not matched to a gene; V was cut back by 4 bases and J by 4 bases. The CDR3 runs to 15 residues. Sequencing input: blood. V is TRBV24-1 and J is TRBJ1-2; 12 nucleotides line up with TRBD1. The sequence derives from a man aged 40-55 years in good health. The CDR3 DNA is TGTGCCACCAGTGACACGGGACAGGGGGCCTATGGCTACACCTTC. Its translation is CATSDTGQGAYGYTF.